These 11 T cell receptor beta chains were sequenced from one sample in a study of cytomegalovirus exposure and HLA in healthy donors. TCRdb's table, derived via immunoSEQ multiplex PCR, lists solely in-frame clones and lacks some. The data show around 66,000 clones, with around 97% seen just once and roughly 1.6% held by the top ten. The specimen sequenced was PBMCs. The receptors were sampled from a woman under 30 in good health and CMV-seropositive.

V gene TRBV5-6 combines with J gene TRBJ1-5, with D perhaps matching TRBD1 (6 bases). V dropped 4 bases and J dropped 7 bases, with 15 bases sitting between them. The CDR3 sequence is 14 residues long. CDR1 is SGHDT and CDR2 is YYEEEE in the germline V gene. The CDR3 sequence: CASSGGGAGQPQHF. The CDR3 bases are TGTGCCAGCAGCGGCGGGGGGGCTGGGCAGCCCCAGCATTTT. The full variable domain, with the rest looked up from reference TRBV5-6 and TRBJ1-5, is DAGVTQSPTHLIKTRGQQVTLRCSPKSGHDTVSWYQQALGQGPQFIFQYYEEEERQRGNFPDRFSGHQFPNYSSELNVNALLLGDSALYLCASSGGGAGQPQHFGDGTRLSIL.

V is TRBV29-1 and J is TRBJ1-3, with D perhaps TRBD1 (5 bases). CDR3 length: 15 amino acids. V was clipped by 3 bases and J by 4 bases, with 16 bases between them. Germline CDR1 SQVTM, CDR2 ANQGSEA. The CDR3 here is CSVEKWDSYGNTIYF. DNA for the CDR3: TGCAGCGTTGAGAAATGGGACTCTTACGGAAACACCATATATTTT.

CDR3 nucleotides: TGTGCCAGCAGCTTAGCTAGCGGGAGGGCCCCCGTATACAATGAGCAGTTCTTC. This codes for CASSLASGRAPVYNEQFF. The chain is built from TRBV7-8 and TRBJ2-1; 11 nucleotides align to TRBD2. CDR1 and CDR2 from the germline V gene are SGHVS and FQNEAQ. The CDR3 is 18 residues long. J was trimmed by 4 bases and V by 0 bases; bases with no gene match: 8.

This chain links TRBV5-1 with TRBJ2-2; TRBD2 agrees at 7 bases. The CDR3 is 16 residues long. With V trimmed by 1 base and J by 2 bases, 5 bases remained unmatched. Germline CDR1 and CDR2: SGHRS and YFSETQ. CDR3 residues: CASSLSSGANTGELFF. CDR3 coding DNA: TGCGCCAGCAGCTTGTCAAGCGGGGCTAACACCGGGGAGCTGTTTTTT.

The rearrangement links TRBV2 to TRBJ1-4; D possibly corresponds to TRBD1 (5 bases). This CDR3 region has 15 residues. Germline V gives CDR1 SNHLY, CDR2 FYNNEI. Trimming took 7 bases from V and 5 from J, leaving 17 bases between them. CDR3 sequence (DNA): TGTGCCAGCAATTGGGGGACTACCCCGAATGAAAAACTGTTTTTT. This sequence encodes CASNWGTTPNEKLFF.

This clone was found once. V is TRBV4-1 and J is TRBJ2-5; 8 nucleotides agree with TRBD1. CDR3 length equals 15 residues. The V and J ends lost 4 bases and 5 bases, in that order; junction bases with no gene match: 9. The germline gives CDR1 MGHRA, CDR2 YSYEKL. The DNA of the CDR3 is TGCGCCAGCAGCCCTGGGACAGGCTGGGGGGAGACCCAGTACTTC. Amino acid sequence: CASSPGTGWGETQYF.

This chain joins TRBV6-6 and TRBJ1-1, with D hard to call. CDR3 length equals 15 residues. CDR1 and CDR2 (germline): MNHNY, SVGAGI (reference sequence). Trimming pared 0 bases from V and 0 bases from J, leaving 8 bases between. CDR3: CASSYSELLNTEAFF. For the CDR3, the DNA is TGTGCCAGCAGTTACTCGGAGCTTCTGAACACTGAAGCTTTCTTT.

The chain joins TRBV11-2 to TRBJ2-7; maybe TRBD1 (6 bases). CDR1 is SGHAT and CDR2 is FQNNGV in the germline V gene. The CDR3 extends over 13 amino acids. Trimming pared 1 base from V and 3 bases from J, leaving 7 bases between. CDR3 nucleotide sequence: TGTGCCAGCAGCTTAGGACAGGACTACGAGCAGTACTTC. It specifies CASSLGQDYEQYF.

The rearrangement uses TRBV28 and TRBJ2-2, with TRBD2 matching over 10 bases. V dropped 4 bases and J dropped 4; count of bases not matched to a gene: 6. This CDR3 region has 16 residues. Germline V gene sequence: CDR1 MDHEN, CDR2 SYDVKM. DNA of the CDR3: TGTGCCAGCAGTTCAAGCGGGAGGGTGGCCACCGGGGAGCTGTTTTTT. This sequence encodes CASSSSGRVATGELFF. Supplemented by reference TRBV28 and TRBJ2-2, the full variable domain reads DVKVTQSSRYLVKRTGEKVFLECVQDMDHENMFWYRQDPGLGLRLIYFSYDVKMKEKGDIPEGYSVSREKKERFSLILESASTNQTSMYLCASSSSGRVATGELFFGEGSRLTVL.

This clone was recorded once. This chain connects TRBV2 to TRBJ1-5; 8 nucleotides match TRBD1. This CDR3 region has 17 residues. In germline, CDR1 is SNHLY, CDR2 FYNNEI. V shed 9 bases and J 2 bases; nucleotides not matched to a gene: 15. Written as DNA, the CDR3 is TGTGCCAGTCAGGGGATCCTGGACAGGGTGCGCAATCAGCCCCAGCATTTT. Residues: CASQGILDRVRNQPQHF.

The genes are TRBV5-6 and TRBJ2-7; tentative D call: TRBD2 (6 bases). Per germline, CDR1 SGHDT and CDR2 YYEEEE. V lost 0 bases and J lost 5, with 18 bases in between. This CDR3 comprises 16 residues. Here the CDR3 reads CASSLDRLALTDEQYF. The CDR3 nucleotides are TGTGCCAGCAGCTTGGACCGGCTAGCGCTTACCGACGAGCAGTACTTC.